This T cell receptor beta chain was captured by sequencing in a study of blood T cell repertoires in COVID-19. Study details: Samples of COVID-19 (acute and convalescent) were obtained from the United States, Italy and Spain. PBMCs, B-cell-depleted T cells, or T cells were the source of the cDNA or gDNA that made up the material.

Germline V gene lookup returns CDR1 SQVTM and CDR2 ANQGSEA. V shed 3 bases and J 6 bases; nucleotides not matched to a gene: 5. The CDR3 is 14 amino acids. Methods used by the authors: Reference gene primer amplification yielded estimated nucleated cell counts. Assay: immunoSEQ multiplex PCR; the TCRdb copy retains only in-frame clones and omits some. V and J calls plus clone size are reproduced from that table; the DNA served to infer D and trimming. The profile shows some 300,000 clones, approximately 86% of them singletons. The V gene is TRBV29-1, the J gene TRBJ2-3; 11 bases agree with TRBD2. This TCR derives from a man aged 70-80 years with acute or convalescent COVID-19. Sequencing was carried out using peripheral blood. This CDR3 is CSVDGPSGGDTQYF. In nucleotides, the CDR3 is TGCAGCGTTGATGGTCCTAGCGGGGGGGATACGCAGTATTTT.